This T cell receptor (beta chain) was sequenced in a study of spatial heterogeneity in lung cancer. One entry per CDR3 protein, called by TCRdb with MiXCR from the 5' RACE reads. Of around 60,000 distinct CDR3 sequences in the sample, about 8% were seen once. The J segment lost 5 bases and the V segment lost 4 bases, leaving 14 bases of the junction unmatched. The V gene's germline CDR1 is MGHDK and CDR2 SYGVNS. The CDR3 runs to 17 residues. Time point: sample taken at primary tumor resection. The authors sequenced whole RNA from tumor, nontumor lung or frozen PBMC without sorting. This clonotype originated in a female donor with early-stage non-small cell lung cancer. The V and J genes are TRBV25-1 and TRBJ2-3; TRBD2 aligns across 8 bases. The specimen was PBMCs, collected at surgery. The CDR3 DNA reads TGTGCCAGCAGTGTAGGGGGAGCGGGGGCTTCTGGAGATACGCAGTATTTT. Protein sequence: CASSVGGAGASGDTQYF.